This T cell receptor beta chain was captured in a study of blood T cell repertoires in COVID-19. Trimming took 6 bases from V and 0 from J; bases not matched to a gene: 4. This CDR3 spans 13 amino acids. CDR1 and CDR2 from the germline V gene are SQVTM and ANQGSEA. The protocol was immunoSEQ multiplex PCR, while the TCRdb copy is restricted to in-frame clones and leaves out a portion. The sample comprises 250,000 to 300,000 clones, 80% to 90% of which are singletons, and about an eighth rests with the top ten. The chain links TRBV29-1 to TRBJ2-7, with 8 bases that match TRBD1. The clonotype originates from a woman aged 65 to 85 with COVID-19, enrolled during active disease. Sequenced sample: peripheral blood. CDR3 amino acids: CSVRQGSSYEQYF. The CDR3 DNA reads TGCAGCGTCCGACAGGGGAGCTCCTACGAGCAGTACTTC.